The present TCR beta chain was sequenced within a study of T cell responses to AZD1222 COVID-19 vaccine. In the study overall: The study pooled second doses at about 4 or about 12 weeks. Broader study findings: There were vaccine-associated CD4 TCRs across spike, dominant at 160-218 and 743-854. Reportedly, close to half of spike-specific TCRs are directed against unmutated variant regions. The number of AZD1222 recipients seropositive at baseline was only 5 to 7.

This clone was recorded only once. The target antigen is unknown. Clones were sequenced by immunoSEQ multiplex PCR, and TCRdb holds only the in-frame ones, with some missing. The table includes 95,000 to 110,000 clones, around 91% detected once. The trim removed 0 bases at V and 4 bases at J, leaving 11 bases unmatched. Germline lookup yields CDR1 SQVTM and CDR2 ANQGSEA. The CDR3 contains 17 residues. This specimen was peripheral blood, taken on day 0 of AZD1222 vaccination. The sequence derives from an adult in good health. The chain uses TRBV29-1 and TRBJ2-3, with 9 nucleotides matching TRBD2. CDR3 residues: CSVEDRGSGRFADTQYF. CDR3 coding DNA: TGCAGCGTTGAAGATCGCGGGAGCGGGAGGTTCGCAGATACGCAGTATTTT.